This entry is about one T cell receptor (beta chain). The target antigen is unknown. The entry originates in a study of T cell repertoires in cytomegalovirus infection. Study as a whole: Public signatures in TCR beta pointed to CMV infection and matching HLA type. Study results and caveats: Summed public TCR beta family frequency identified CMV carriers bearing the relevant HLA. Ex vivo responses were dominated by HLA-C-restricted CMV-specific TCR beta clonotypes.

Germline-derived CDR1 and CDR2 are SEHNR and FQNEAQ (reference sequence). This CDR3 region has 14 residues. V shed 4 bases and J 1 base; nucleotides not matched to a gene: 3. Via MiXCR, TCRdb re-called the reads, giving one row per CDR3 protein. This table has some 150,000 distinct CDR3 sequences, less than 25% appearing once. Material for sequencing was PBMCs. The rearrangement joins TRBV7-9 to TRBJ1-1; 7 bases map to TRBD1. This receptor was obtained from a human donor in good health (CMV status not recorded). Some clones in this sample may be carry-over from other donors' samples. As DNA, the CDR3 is TGTGCCAGCAGCTCTGACAGGGAGAACACTGAAGCTTTCTTT. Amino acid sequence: CASSSDRENTEAFF.